The next 25 T cell receptor beta chains were all read from a single sample in a study of T cell changes during pregnancy in multiple sclerosis. Sequencing was performed with immunoSEQ multiplex PCR; in TCRdb, only in-frame clones are kept and a portion is missing. This sample has under 55,000 clones, with roughly 93% found just once. The specimen sequenced was PBMCs (not recorded whether the cells were cultured). Receptors were obtained from a female donor with multiple sclerosis, enrolled in a pregnancy study.

This clone was recorded only once. The chain recombines TRBV5-6 with TRBJ1-4; 8 bases are shared with TRBD1. Germline V gene data show CDR1 as SGHDT and CDR2 as YYEEEE. This CDR3 has 16 residues. V was clipped by 3 bases and J by 8 bases; unmatched bases: 12. CDR3 DNA: TGTGCCAGCAGCTCACTCTCGGACAGGGCGGTGGAAAAACTGTTTTTT. Its translation is CASSSLSDRAVEKLFF.

This clone was seen a single time. The chain uses TRBV11-3 and TRBJ2-1, with D possibly matching TRBD2 (6 bases). The CDR3 length is 15 residues. Per the germline V gene, CDR1 is SGHNT and CDR2 is YENEEA. The V end lost 1 base, the J end lost 6 bases, and 13 bases lay between the germline ends. The CDR3 loop is CASSLGPRGTNEQFF. CDR3 nucleotide sequence: TGTGCCAGCAGCTTAGGCCCCCGCGGGACCAATGAGCAGTTCTTC.

This chain links TRBV28 with TRBJ1-5; D not resolved. This CDR3 is built from 12 residues. Germline-derived CDR1 and CDR2 are MDHEN and SYDVKM. Trimming took 9 bases from V and 2 from J, leaving 8 bases between them. The CDR3 protein is CASLAGNQPQHF. The CDR3 bases are TGTGCCAGTCTCGCGGGCAATCAGCCCCAGCATTTT.

Regarding this clone: The junction differs from germline at one of its ends, possibly a read error. CDR3 DNA: TGTGCCAGCAGTCTCGGGACAGACTATAGCTACACCTTC. Translation: CASSLGTDYSYTF. The chain carries TRBV27 and TRBJ1-2; TRBD1 agrees at 7 bases. Germline loops: CDR1 MNHEY, CDR2 SMNVEV (reference sequence). The CDR3 totals 13 residues.

V usage is TRBV5-4 and J usage is TRBJ2-2; TRBD1 is a possible D gene (6 bases). Germline CDR1 SGHNT, CDR2 YYREEE (reference sequence). Deletions cut 5 bases from V and 3 bases from J, with 11 bases between. CDR3 length: 14 residues. The CDR3 spells CASSRDTYTGELFF. The CDR3 DNA reads TGTGCCAGCAGTCGGGACACTTACACCGGGGAGCTGTTTTTT.

This chain joins TRBV7-9 and TRBJ1-5, with D unresolved. The V gene lost 1 base and the J gene lost 5 bases, with 6 bases spanning the gap. Germline assignment: CDR1 SEHNR and CDR2 FQNEAQ (reference sequence). This CDR3 has 13 residues. The CDR3 coding sequence is TGTGCCAGCAGCTTAGAATTGGATCAGCCCCAGCATTTT. Translating gives CASSLELDQPQHF. Full variable domain (outside the CDR3, taken from reference TRBV7-9 and TRBJ1-5): DTGVSQNPRHKITKRGQNVTFRCDPISEHNRLYWYRQTLGQGPEFLTYFQNEAQLEKSRLLSDRFSAERPKGSFSTLEIQRTEQGDSAMYLCASSLELDQPQHFGDGTRLSIL.

The rearrangement links TRBV27 to TRBJ2-7; the match to TRBD2 covers 7 bases. V shed 5 bases, J shed 2 bases, and the junction held 9 bases outside the gene matches. This CDR3 is 15 amino acids long. CDR1 MNHEY and CDR2 SMNVEV come from the germline V gene (reference sequence). The CDR3 DNA is TGTGCCAGCAGTACACCGACTAGCCTCACCTACGAGCAGTACTTC. This codes for CASSTPTSLTYEQYF.

This chain uses TRBV10-3 with TRBJ2-7; 7 nucleotides match TRBD1. J lost 5 bases, V lost 6 bases, and 7 bases had no gene match. The CDR3 consists of 13 residues. CDR1 and CDR2 from the germline V gene are ENHRY and SYGVKD. CDR3 sequence reads: CAIRTGTLDEQYF. The CDR3 nucleotides read TGTGCCATCAGGACAGGGACGCTCGACGAGCAGTACTTC.

The chain carries TRBV28 and TRBJ2-6; TRBD1 aligns across 11 bases. Trimming removed 2 bases from V and 2 bases from J; junction bases left unmatched: 5. CDR1 and CDR2 from the germline V gene are MDHEN and SYDVKM. This CDR3 contains 18 residues. CDR3 amino acids: CASSLAGQGGPGANVLTF. The CDR3 region has the DNA TGTGCCAGCAGTTTAGCGGGACAGGGGGGCCCTGGGGCCAACGTCCTGACTTTC.

There are a few counts of this clone. V gene TRBV2 combines with J gene TRBJ2-3, with 10 bases matching TRBD1. V was pared by 6 bases and J by 3 bases, with 12 bases of the junction left unmatched. The CDR3 spans 17 residues. In germline, CDR1 is SNHLY, CDR2 FYNNEI. Here the CDR3 reads CASSPRTGGFRTDTQYF. CDR3 in DNA: TGTGCCAGCAGCCCGAGGACAGGGGGTTTTCGAACAGATACGCAGTATTTT.

The chain recombines TRBV4-3 with TRBJ2-1; 10 nucleotides line up with TRBD2. The CDR3 extends over 15 amino acids. CDR1 is LGHNA and CDR2 is YSLEER in the germline V gene. The V gene end was trimmed by 1 base and the J gene end by 9 bases; junction bases not matched to a gene: 6. The CDR3 loop reads CASSQGAGGPTEQFF. For the CDR3, the DNA is TGCGCCAGCAGCCAAGGAGCGGGAGGGCCGACTGAGCAGTTCTTC.

The chain links TRBV6-5 to TRBJ2-7; 9 bases match TRBD1. Trimming cost V 5 bases and J 3 bases; bases outside gene matches: 5. The CDR3 contains 14 residues. Germline V lookup: CDR1 MNHEY, CDR2 SVGAGI. DNA for the CDR3: TGTGCCAGCAGTCTAGGGACAGGGTTCTACGAGCAGTACTTC. Encoded protein: CASSLGTGFYEQYF.

The chain carries TRBV10-3 and TRBJ2-2; no definite D call. Trimming stripped 3 bases from V and 1 base from J, with 3 bases between. Germline loops: CDR1 ENHRY, CDR2 SYGVKD. CDR3 length: 13 residues. CDR3 in amino acids: CAISELNTGELFF. In DNA form, the CDR3 reads TGTGCCATCAGTGAACTGAACACCGGGGAGCTGTTTTTT.

The rearrangement joins TRBV4-1 to TRBJ1-4; D not certain. Trimming stripped 0 bases from V and 4 bases from J, with 9 bases between. Germline V gives CDR1 MGHRA, CDR2 YSYEKL. The CDR3 has 15 amino acids. The CDR3 DNA sequence: TGCGCCAGCAGCCAAGATACGGGTTTTAATGAAAAACTGTTTTTT. Translated, it gives CASSQDTGFNEKLFF.

The chain combines TRBV2 with TRBJ1-1; D ambiguous. This CDR3 region has 14 residues. Trimming took off 1 base at V and 4 bases at J, with 10 bases between the two ends. Germline CDR1 reads SNHLY; CDR2 reads FYNNEI. The CDR3 DNA is TGTGCCAGCAGTGAAGAACTGAAGGGCACTGAAGCTTTCTTT. This gives the protein CASSEELKGTEAFF. Full variable domain (missing parts from reference TRBV2 and TRBJ1-1): EPEVTQTPSHQVTQMGQEVILRCVPISNHLYFYWYRQILGQKVEFLVSFYNNEISEKSEIFDDQFSVERPDGSNFTLKIRSTKLEDSAMYFCASSEELKGTEAFFGQGTRLTVV.

The chain uses TRBV4-1 and TRBJ2-3; no reliable D call. Germline V gene lookup returns CDR1 MGHRA and CDR2 YSYEKL. The ends were cut back, 2 bases at V and 0 bases at J, with 15 bases in the middle. The CDR3 runs to 17 residues. In DNA, the CDR3 is TGCGCCAGCAGCCAATATGGTGCGGCTACTAGCACAGATACGCAGTATTTT. It yields the protein CASSQYGAATSTDTQYF.

J is TRBJ1-2 and V is TRBV7-2; D perhaps matches TRBD1 (5 bases). Germline CDR1 SGHTA, CDR2 FQGNSA. The CDR3 has 14 residues. V lost 3 bases and J lost 3, with 11 bases in between. Here the CDR3 reads CASSFGGRYYGYTF. CDR3 bases: TGTGCCAGCAGCTTTGGGGGACGGTACTATGGCTACACCTTC.

The chain has TRBV7-9 and TRBJ2-7; D is uncertain. The germline V gene has CDR1 SEHNR and CDR2 FQNEAQ (reference sequence). CDR3 length: 11 residues. Trimming stripped 5 bases from V and 4 bases from J, with 6 bases between. CDR3 bases: TGTGCCAGCAGCGCAGAGTACGAGCAGTACTTC. Protein: CASSAEYEQYF.

The chain uses TRBV19 and TRBJ2-1; D is unclear. Deletions cut 1 base from V and 5 bases from J, with 6 bases between. The germline CDR1 and CDR2 sequences are LNHDA and SQIVND (reference sequence). The CDR3 extends over 13 amino acids. The CDR3 bases are TGTGCCAGTAGTATAGGAAACAACAATGAGCAGTTCTTC. This translates into CASSIGNNNEQFF.

The chain has TRBV19 and TRBJ2-1; D is tentatively TRBD1 or TRBD2 (5 bases each). The CDR3 sequence is 13 residues long. The ends were cut back, 6 bases at V and 6 bases at J, with 12 bases in the middle. The germline CDR1 and CDR2 sequences are LNHDA and SQIVND (reference sequence). The CDR3 coding sequence is TGTGCCAGTAGGTGGGATGGGGGCAATGAGCAGTTCTTC. The encoded protein is CASRWDGGNEQFF.

V is TRBV4-1 and J is TRBJ2-1; weak D call: TRBD2 (6 bases). The V end was cut by 1 base, the J end by 15 bases, with 16 bases between. Germline V gives CDR1 MGHRA, CDR2 YSYEKL. The CDR3 spans 13 residues. DNA for the CDR3: TGCGCCAGCAGCCAAGCGGGCCGGGACTCCCCGTTCTTC. It specifies CASSQAGRDSPFF.

The V call is TRBV5-1, the J call TRBJ1-1, with 9 bases that match TRBD1. The germline V gene encodes CDR1 SGHRS and CDR2 YFSETQ. V shed 5 bases, J shed 3 bases, and the junction held 11 bases outside the gene matches. CDR3 length: 16 amino acids. The CDR3 DNA reads TGCGCCAGCAGACCCGACAGGGGGGGACGGGACACTGAAGCTTTCTTT. It yields the protein CASRPDRGGRDTEAFF.

V and J are TRBV12-5 and TRBJ1-2, with D uncertain. Germline-derived CDR1 and CDR2 are LGHNT and FRNRAP. V lost 1 base to trimming and J lost 7 bases, with 7 bases between them. This CDR3 comprises 12 residues. In DNA, the CDR3 is TGTGCTAGTGGTTTGGAGCTCGGTGGCTACACCTTC. The encoded protein is CASGLELGGYTF.

This chain joins TRBV5-6 and TRBJ1-1; no definite D call. This CDR3 contains 13 residues. Trimming left V 1 base short and J 1 base short, with 5 bases between. CDR1 and CDR2 from the germline V gene are SGHDT and YYEEEE. The CDR3 region is CASSLTENTEAFF. In DNA form, the CDR3 reads TGTGCCAGCAGCTTGACGGAGAACACTGAAGCTTTCTTT.

The chain combines TRBV11-2 with TRBJ2-7; D may be TRBD2 (6 bases). The CDR3 covers 18 residues. V was pared by 1 base and J by 0 bases, with 19 bases between. Germline V gene sequence: CDR1 SGHAT, CDR2 FQNNGV. CDR3 sequence reads: CASSLGVNWDLPSYEQYF. CDR3 in DNA: TGTGCCAGCAGCTTAGGGGTGAACTGGGACTTGCCCTCCTACGAGCAGTACTTC.